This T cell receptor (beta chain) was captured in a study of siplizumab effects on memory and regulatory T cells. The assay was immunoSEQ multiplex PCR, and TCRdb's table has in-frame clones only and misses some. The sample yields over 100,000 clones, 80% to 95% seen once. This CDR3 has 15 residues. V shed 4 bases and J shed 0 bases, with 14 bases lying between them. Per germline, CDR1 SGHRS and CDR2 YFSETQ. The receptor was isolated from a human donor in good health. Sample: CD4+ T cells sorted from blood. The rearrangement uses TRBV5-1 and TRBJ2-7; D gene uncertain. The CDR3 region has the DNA TGCGCCAGCAGCGGAGACGGATTTAGCTCCTACGAGCAGTACTTC. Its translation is CASSGDGFSSYEQYF.